The sequence of this T cell receptor (beta chain) was determined in a study of identical twins. TCRdb independently ran MiXCR on the 5' RACE reads; one entry per CDR3 protein. The sample holds roughly 1,500,000 distinct CDR3 sequences, about 30% seen once. A few counts support this clonotype. The CDR3 has 16 amino acids. Germline CDR1 DFQATT, CDR2 SNEGSKA (reference sequence). Germline trimming cut 5 bases from V and 1 base from J; bases unmatched to any gene: 8. The source of this sequence is a newborn girl in good health. The sample comprised cord blood. The rearrangement links TRBV20-1 to TRBJ2-7; 13 nucleotides align to TRBD2. CDR3: CSAPGLAGDFSYEQYF. CDR3 bases: TGCAGTGCTCCCGGACTAGCGGGAGACTTTTCCTACGAGCAGTACTTC.